This TCR beta chain comes out of a study of Ad26.COV2.S vaccination and SARS-CoV-2 variants. Study overall: Participant was drawn from the COV1001 Ad26.COV2.S trial arm. Study-wide results and caveats: Vaccine and placebo recipients had similar non-spike TCR breadth.

Treatment denoted: approximately 18 received Ad26.COV2.S at low or high dose, single or two shots; about 5 received placebo; per-sample allocation not given. Sampling was performed 63 days after the first vaccine or placebo injection. Sequencing was performed with immunoSEQ multiplex PCR; in TCRdb, only in-frame clones are kept and a portion is missing. This repertoire shows roughly 700,000 clones, roughly 90% found once; its top ten account for over 1.3%. Points on this clone: Its cognate antigen is unknown.

In germline, CDR1 is SGHTA, CDR2 FQGNSA. V lost 1 base to trimming and J lost 0 bases, with 7 bases between them. The CDR3 is 15 amino acids. The material was peripheral blood, obtained in a trial of Ad26.COV2.S vaccine versus placebo. The J gene is TRBJ1-5, the V gene TRBV7-2; no firm D call. The sequence came from a person between 18 and 65 years old who received the Ad26.COV2.S COVID-19 vaccine or a placebo. CDR3 amino acids: CASSLGRVSNQPQHF. The CDR3 DNA reads TGTGCCAGCAGCTTAGGTCGAGTTAGCAATCAGCCCCAGCATTTT.